The 10 T cell receptor beta chains below all came from one sample that was sequenced in a study of blood T cell repertoires in COVID-19. Assay used: immunoSEQ multiplex PCR; TCRdb lists only in-frame clones, some missing. The sample records more than 100,000 clones, 70% to 90% being singletons. Sequenced: peripheral blood. These receptors originate from a man aged 70-80 years with active COVID-19.

This clone was found once. V and J are TRBV4-2 and TRBJ2-7; 13 positions match TRBD2. Germline V gene sequence: CDR1 LGHNA, CDR2 YNFKEQ. V lost 1 base to trimming and J lost 2 bases; unmatched junction nucleotides: 2. The CDR3 consists of 16 residues. The CDR3 here is CASSQGGTSGTYEQYF. In DNA, the CDR3 is TGTGCCAGCAGCCAAGGCGGGACTAGCGGGACCTACGAGCAGTACTTC.

V is TRBV5-4 and J is TRBJ2-1; D is possibly TRBD2 (5 bases). The CDR3 covers 15 residues. V dropped 5 bases and J dropped 0 bases, with 12 bases sitting between them. Germline assignment: CDR1 SGHNT and CDR2 YYREEE (reference sequence). The CDR3 DNA is TGTGCCAGCAGTTCCGACTACAGCTCCTACAATGAGCAGTTCTTC. Translating it yields CASSSDYSSYNEQFF.

The V gene is TRBV6-5, the J gene TRBJ2-4, with a tentative D call TRBD1 (5 bases). The germline gives CDR1 MNHEY, CDR2 SVGAGI. V shed 6 bases and J shed 6 bases, with 15 bases lying between them. The length of the CDR3 is 14 residues. The CDR3 reads CASRVWGKTNIQYF. The CDR3 DNA follows: TGTGCCAGCAGGGTATGGGGCAAGACAAACATTCAGTACTTC.

The chain carries TRBV9 and TRBJ2-1; 15 bases line up with TRBD2. V dropped 3 bases and J dropped 7; count of bases not matched to a gene: 8. From germline, CDR1 is SGDLS and CDR2 YYNGEE. CDR3 length: 17 amino acids. CDR3 region: CASSEGTSGRSRNEQFF. Written as DNA, the CDR3 is TGTGCCAGCAGCGAGGGGACTAGCGGGAGGAGCAGGAATGAGCAGTTCTTC. Complete variable domain (other parts from reference TRBV9 and TRBJ2-1): DSGVTQTPKHLITATGQRVTLRCSPRSGDLSVYWYQQSLDQGLQFLIQYYNGEERAKGNILERFSAQQFPDLHSELNLSSLELGDSALYFCASSEGTSGRSRNEQFFGPGTRLTVL.

The J gene is TRBJ2-1, the V gene TRBV5-1, with 16 bases identical to TRBD2. The CDR3 runs 17 residues. CDR1 and CDR2 from the germline V gene are SGHRS and YFSETQ. The trim removed 4 bases at V and 2 bases at J, leaving 3 bases unmatched. The CDR3 nucleotides are TGCGCCAGCAGCCCGGGACTAGCGGGAGGGCCCTACAATGAGCAGTTCTTC. It encodes CASSPGLAGGPYNEQFF.

In this sample, this clone turned up once. J is TRBJ2-1 and V is TRBV3-1 (or the pseudogene TRBV3-2), with a tentative D call TRBD2 (5 bases). The CDR3 covers 14 residues. The V and J ends lost 0 bases and 9 bases respectively, with 12 bases between them. Germline-derived CDR1 and CDR2 are LGHDT and YNNKEL (reference sequence). In DNA, the CDR3 is TGTGCCAGCAGCCAAGACCCGGGGATGGGTGAGCAGTTCTTC. Its protein product is CASSQDPGMGEQFF.

This chain uses TRBV2 with TRBJ1-5; a possible D gene is TRBD1 (5 bases). Trimming left V 2 bases short and J 2 bases short, with 10 bases between. The CDR3 spans 15 residues. CDR1 and CDR2 (germline): SNHLY, FYNNEI. The CDR3, as DNA: TGTGCCAGCAGTGAATGGGGGGGAGGCAATCAGCCCCAGCATTTT. This encodes CASSEWGGGNQPQHF.

The CDR3 DNA reads TGCGCCAGCAGCGCGAGACAGGGTTCGGAAAAACTGTTTTTT. Translated, it gives CASSARQGSEKLFF. V is TRBV5-1 and J is TRBJ1-4, with TRBD1 identical over 7 bases. V gave up 4 bases and J gave up 8 bases; unmatched junction bases: 8. The CDR3 covers 14 residues. Germline V lookup: CDR1 SGHRS, CDR2 YFSETQ.

The rearrangement joins TRBV7-3 to TRBJ2-1, with 10 nucleotides matching TRBD2. The germline V gene has CDR1 SGHTA and CDR2 FQGTGA. Trimming took 2 bases from V and 10 from J; bases not matched to a gene: 2. There are 13 residues in the CDR3. CDR3: CASSLGGLAEQFF. The CDR3 nucleotides read TGTGCCAGCAGCTTAGGGGGACTAGCGGAGCAGTTCTTC.

The gene calls are TRBV24-1 and TRBJ2-1; TRBD1 matches at 11 bases. Trimming cost V 3 bases and J 2 bases; bases outside gene matches: 8. This CDR3 is built from 18 residues. Per germline, CDR1 KGHDR and CDR2 SFDVKD. The CDR3 DNA sequence: TGTGCCACCAGTGATACGAGACCGGGACAGGGGGCCTACAATGAGCAGTTCTTC. It specifies CATSDTRPGQGAYNEQFF.